This TCR beta chain was documented in a study of CD8 T cells in Susac syndrome. CD8+ and CD4+ T cells from blood underwent TCR beta sequencing, which was carried out in a high-throughput format. Through negative isolation, CD4+ and CD8+ T cells were obtained, while TEMRA cells were enriched using FACS. An input of about 0.5 to 1 ug of RNA was subjected to reverse transcription using random hexamers. Each CDR3 protein is one row after TCRdb ran MiXCR on the immunoSEQ multiplex PCR reads. The table records 180,000 or so distinct CDR3 sequences, about 95% of them present only once. V shed 7 bases and J shed 0 bases, with 7 bases lying between them. The CDR3 totals 14 residues. CDR1 is MNHEY and CDR2 is SVGEGT in the germline V gene.

The chain joins TRBV6-2 or TRBV6-3 to TRBJ2-6, with D possibly TRBD2 on 5 matching bases. This receptor was taken from a human donor in good health. The specimen was CD4+ T cells from PBMCs. CDR3 in DNA: TGTGCCAGCAAGGAGGACTCTGGGGCCAACGTCCTGACTTTC. It translates to CASKEDSGANVLTF.